The rows below give T cell receptor beta chains drawn from one sample of a study of PD-1 blockade in classical Hodgkin lymphoma. Sequencing was performed with immunoSEQ multiplex PCR; in TCRdb, only in-frame clones are kept and a portion is missing. The sample has approximately 19,000 clones, around 75% seen once. The sequenced sample was peripheral blood mononuclear cells (PBMCs), obtained before the second cycle of nivolumab. These receptors all stem from a human donor with classical Hodgkin lymphoma. Both conserved end residues are part of each CDR3. D genes are given only for firm matches. Only some rows state a clone size, as once, few, many or a class for expanded clones.

cdr3_aa	cdr3_nt	j_call	d_call	v_call	clone_size
CASSPRDTLVNSPLHF	TGTGCCAGTAGTCCCCGGGACACCCTCGTAAATTCACCCCTCCACTTT	TRBJ1-6	-	TRBV19	few
CASSDRANEQFF	TGTGCCAGCAGTGACAGGGCTAATGAGCAGTTCTTC	TRBJ2-1	-	TRBV6-4	-
CASSLSGGNYGYTF	TGTGCCAGCAGCCTCAGTGGTGGCAACTATGGCTACACCTTC	TRBJ1-2	-	TRBV6-5	-
CASSPNTAAYEQYF	TGTGCCAGCAGCCCCAACACGGCCGCCTACGAGCAGTACTTC	TRBJ2-7	-	TRBV9	-
CASSPVVAQGNQPQHF	TGCGCCAGCAGCCCAGTGGTGGCACAGGGCAATCAGCCCCAGCATTTT	TRBJ1-5	-	TRBV10-1	-
CASSYSTTGGREQYF	TGTGCCAGCAGTTACTCAACCACGGGGGGTCGGGAGCAGTACTTC	TRBJ2-7	TRBD2	TRBV6-5	few
CASSLAIPGANVLTF	TGTGCCAGCAGCTTGGCAATACCTGGGGCCAACGTCCTGACTTTC	TRBJ2-6	-	TRBV7-3	-
CASSPPNTGNTEAFF	TGTGCCAGCAGTCCCCCAAACACCGGAAACACTGAAGCTTTCTTT	TRBJ1-1	-	TRBV28	few
CASRPPGGGSYEQYF	TGTGCCAGCAGACCCCCTGGCGGGGGCTCCTACGAGCAGTACTTC	TRBJ2-7	TRBD2	TRBV14	-
CASSLGQGDNSPLHF	TGTGCCAGCAGCTTGGGACAGGGAGATAATTCACCCCTCCACTTT	TRBJ1-6	TRBD1	TRBV5-4	medium-sized
CASRIQRGKDEQYF	TGTGCCAGCCGGATACAGCGGGGTAAGGACGAGCAGTACTTC	TRBJ2-7	TRBD2	TRBV6-5	-
CASSASGSLYNEQFF	TGTGCCAGCAGCGCGAGCGGGAGCCTCTACAATGAGCAGTTCTTC	TRBJ2-1	TRBD2	TRBV9	-
CASRAEDRGYNEQFF	TGTGCCAGCCGGGCGGAGGACCGAGGGTACAATGAGCAGTTCTTC	TRBJ2-1	-	TRBV18	-
CASSLEGVQYF	TGTGCCAGCAGCTTAGAGGGGGTCCAGTACTTC	TRBJ2-5	-	TRBV7-2	-
CASSSGSRNEQFF	TGTGCCAGCAGTAGCGGGAGCAGGAATGAGCAGTTCTTC	TRBJ2-1	TRBD2	TRBV6-4	few
CASGPGRRFYEQYF	TGTGCTAGTGGGCCAGGGAGAAGGTTTTACGAGCAGTACTTC	TRBJ2-7	-	TRBV12-5	-
CAIRPTGANSEQYF	TGTGCCATCAGACCAACAGGGGCCAACTCCGAGCAGTACTTC	TRBJ2-7	TRBD1	TRBV10-3	-
CASGLADREVVTNEKLFF	TGTGCTAGTGGTTTGGCTGACAGGGAGGTCGTCACTAATGAAAAACTGTTTTTT	TRBJ1-4	TRBD1	TRBV12-5	-
CASSEYRGFGTDTQYF	TGTGCCAGCAGTGAATATCGGGGGTTTGGCACAGATACGCAGTATTTT	TRBJ2-3	-	TRBV25-1	-
CASSLVNLAYEQYF	TGTGCCAGCAGCTTAGTCAATTTAGCTTACGAGCAGTACTTC	TRBJ2-7	-	TRBV11-2	-
CASSIATSGGAFPDTQYF	TGTGCCAGTAGTATAGCGACTAGCGGGGGGGCCTTTCCAGATACGCAGTATTTT	TRBJ2-3	TRBD2	TRBV19	-
CASSDHSGAGELFF	TGCGCCAGCAGTGATCACAGTGGGGCCGGGGAGCTGTTTTTT	TRBJ2-2	-	TRBV10-1	-
CASSPQTGSNSGANVLTF	TGTGCCAGCTCACCTCAGACAGGGTCTAACTCTGGGGCCAACGTCCTGACTTTC	TRBJ2-6	TRBD1	TRBV18	-
CASSLPGALTDTQYF	TGTGCCAGCAGTTTACCGGGGGCCCTCACAGATACGCAGTATTTT	TRBJ2-3	-	TRBV27	-
CASSRGQINQPQHF	TGTGCCAGCTCACGGGGACAGATCAATCAGCCCCAGCATTTT	TRBJ1-5	TRBD1	TRBV18	-
CASSLYNEQFF	TGTGCCAGCAGTTTATACAATGAGCAGTTCTTC	TRBJ2-1	-	TRBV27	medium-sized
CASKVALFTSEQYF	TGTGCCAGCAAGGTGGCCCTCTTTACCTCCGAGCAGTACTTC	TRBJ2-7	-	TRBV6-6	few
CASRRGQGARNEQFF	TGTGCCAGCAGGAGGGGACAGGGGGCGCGGAATGAGCAGTTCTTC	TRBJ2-1	TRBD1	TRBV6-5	-
CASRLLGQGNTGELFF	TGTGCCAGCAGGCTCCTGGGACAGGGAAACACCGGGGAGCTGTTTTTT	TRBJ2-2	TRBD1	TRBV11-2	once
CASSQGRQAGGPTGELFF	TGCGCCAGCAGCCAAGGTCGGCAAGCGGGGGGGCCAACCGGGGAGCTGTTTTTT	TRBJ2-2	TRBD2	TRBV4-1	-
CASSLLTGSSYNEQFF	TGTGCCAGCAGCCTACTGACAGGGAGCTCCTACAATGAGCAGTTCTTC	TRBJ2-1	TRBD1	TRBV7-9	-
CASSLAGGPGETQYF	TGTGCCAGCAGCTTAGCGGGGGGGCCGGGAGAGACCCAGTACTTC	TRBJ2-5	TRBD2	TRBV11-2	-
CASSKSRERARQETQYF	TGTGCCAGCAGCAAAAGCCGTGAGCGGGCGCGCCAAGAGACCCAGTACTTC	TRBJ2-5	-	TRBV11-3	-
CASSFGHPDRGSPLHF	TGTGCCAGCAGTTTCGGCCATCCGGACAGGGGATCACCCCTCCACTTT	TRBJ1-6	TRBD1	TRBV27	few
CAISDILPVNNEQFF	TGTGCCATCAGTGACATCCTTCCCGTTAACAATGAGCAGTTCTTC	TRBJ2-1	-	TRBV10-3	few
CASSPYWNEKLFF	TGTGCCAGCAGTCCCTACTGGAATGAAAAACTGTTTTTT	TRBJ1-4	-	TRBV6-5	-
CASSLAGTGYEQYF	TGTGCCAGCAGCTTAGCCGGGACTGGCTACGAGCAGTACTTC	TRBJ2-7	-	TRBV7-2	-
CASSFRVYSGNTIYF	TGTGCCAGCAGTTTCCGGGTTTACTCTGGAAACACCATATATTTT	TRBJ1-3	-	TRBV28	-
CASRQPGLTDTQYF	TGTGCCAGCAGGCAACCGGGCCTCACAGATACGCAGTATTTT	TRBJ2-3	-	TRBV6-1	few
CAWRVAASSYEQYF	TGTGCCTGGAGAGTGGCCGCCAGCTCCTACGAGCAGTACTTC	TRBJ2-7	-	TRBV30	-
CASSVGKGSYGYTF	TGTGCCAGCAGCGTAGGGAAGGGTAGCTATGGCTACACCTTC	TRBJ1-2	-	TRBV9	few
CASSDGGEANEKLFF	TGTGCCAGCAGTGATGGCGGGGAAGCGAATGAAAAACTGTTTTTT	TRBJ1-4	-	TRBV25-1	-
CASSSQGNTGELFF	TGTGCCAGCAGCTCCCAGGGGAACACCGGGGAGCTGTTTTTT	TRBJ2-2	-	TRBV7-2	-
CASSESRGLSTDTQYF	TGCGCCAGCAGTGAGTCGAGGGGGCTTAGCACAGATACGCAGTATTTT	TRBJ2-3	TRBD1	TRBV10-1	-
CASSFSGRSSYEQYF	TGCGCCAGCAGCTTCAGCGGGAGGAGCTCCTACGAGCAGTACTTC	TRBJ2-7	TRBD2	TRBV5-1	-
CASSGVRHSYEQYF	TGTGCCAGCTCAGGAGTGCGCCACTCCTACGAGCAGTACTTC	TRBJ2-7	-	TRBV18	-